This passage covers 11 T cell receptor beta chains from one sample sequenced in a study of PD-L1 blockade in urothelial cancer. Assay: immunoSEQ multiplex PCR; the TCRdb copy retains only in-frame clones and omits some. Among more than 35,000 clones listed, roughly four fifths were seen once. The sequences come from PBMCs, collected around atezolizumab (anti-PD-L1) treatment. Source of these receptors: a man in his sixties or seventies with urothelial cancer.

This clone was detected only once. This chain links TRBV5-1 with TRBJ1-5; D may be TRBD1 (5 bases). Trimming stripped 1 base from V and 4 bases from J, with 12 bases between. The germline CDR1 and CDR2 sequences are SGHRS and YFSETQ. The CDR3 spans 15 residues. The CDR3 nucleotides read TGCGCCAGCAGCTTGTTCGGCGGGACTAATCAGCCCCAGCATTTT. Protein product: CASSLFGGTNQPQHF. The full variable domain, rest sourced from reference TRBV5-1 and TRBJ1-5, is KAGVTQTPRYLIKTRGQQVTLSCSPISGHRSVSWYQQTPGQGLQFLFEYFSETQRNKGNFPGRFSGRQFSNSRSEMNVSTLELGDSALYLCASSLFGGTNQPQHFGDGTRLSIL.

V gene TRBV28 combines with J gene TRBJ1-2; D not resolved. The CDR3 covers 14 residues. CDR1 is MDHEN, CDR2 SYDVKM, per germline. Trimming left V 7 bases short and J 3 bases short, with 15 bases between. The chain's CDR3 is CASISVFTYYGYTF. DNA of the CDR3: TGTGCCAGCATTTCAGTCTTTACGTACTATGGCTACACCTTC.

The chain carries TRBV28 and TRBJ2-2, with a possible D match to TRBD1 (7 bases). The germline CDR1 and CDR2 sequences are MDHEN and SYDVKM. V was pared by 0 bases and J by 9 bases, with 14 bases between. The CDR3 runs to 15 residues. CDR3 sequence (DNA): TGTGCCAGCAGTTTATGGGAGGGGGCGTCTAGGGAGCTGTTTTTT. Its translation: CASSLWEGASRELFF. Based on the CDR3 plus reference TRBV28 and TRBJ2-2, the full variable domain is DVKVTQSSRYLVKRTGEKVFLECVQDMDHENMFWYRQDPGLGLRLIYFSYDVKMKEKGDIPEGYSVSREKKERFSLILESASTNQTSMYLCASSLWEGASRELFFGEGSRLTVL.

This chain links TRBV6-6 with TRBJ2-3, with a possible D match to TRBD2 (5 bases). Deletions cut 9 bases from V and 0 bases from J, with 13 bases between. The V gene's germline CDR1 is MNHNY and CDR2 SVGAGI (reference sequence). The CDR3 extends over 14 amino acids. The CDR3 here is CASSGFPSTDTQYF. CDR3 nucleotide sequence: TGTGCCAGTTCGGGGTTCCCTAGCACAGATACGCAGTATTTT.

This CDR3 reads CASSQDRLSYGYTF. The CDR3 DNA reads TGTGCCAGCAGCCAGGACAGACTATCCTATGGCTACACCTTC. The chain has TRBV7-2 and TRBJ1-2; maybe TRBD1 (6 bases). The ends were cut back, 5 bases at V and 4 bases at J, with 14 bases in the middle. The CDR3 runs to 14 residues. The germline V gene encodes CDR1 SGHTA and CDR2 FQGNSA.

The chain recombines TRBV6-5 with TRBJ1-2, with D hard to call. Germline CDR1 reads MNHEY; CDR2 reads SVGAGI. Trimming shortened V by 6 bases and J by 7 bases, and 12 bases separated the two germline ends. The CDR3 covers 12 residues. CDR3 region: CASRERKSGYTF. The CDR3 DNA follows: TGTGCCAGCAGGGAGAGGAAGTCTGGCTACACCTTC.

J is TRBJ1-1 and V is TRBV5-4; TRBD1 is a possible D gene (6 bases). Germline V gene lookup returns CDR1 SGHNT and CDR2 YYREEE (reference sequence). V was pared by 0 bases and J by 5 bases, with 11 bases between. This CDR3 contains 14 residues. This CDR3 reads CASSLETGGTEAFF. The CDR3 DNA reads as TGTGCCAGCAGCTTGGAGACAGGTGGTACTGAAGCTTTCTTT. The complete variable domain, with remaining parts taken from reference TRBV5-4 and TRBJ1-1, reads ETGVTQSPTHLIKTRGQQVTLRCSSQSGHNTVSWYQQALGQGPQFIFQYYREEENGRGNFPPRFSGLQFPNYSSELNVNALELDDSALYLCASSLETGGTEAFFGQGTRLTVV.

The sample holds a few counts of this clone. The gene calls are TRBV29-1 and TRBJ2-6; a weak D match, TRBD2 (7 bases). This CDR3 is built from 14 residues. Germline V gene lookup returns CDR1 SQVTM and CDR2 ANQGSEA. Trimming shortened V by 5 bases and J by 2 bases, and 10 bases separated the two germline ends. The CDR3 is CSVRGGPGANVLTF. Written as DNA, the CDR3 is TGCAGCGTTAGGGGGGGGCCTGGGGCCAACGTCCTGACTTTC.

This clone occurred once. The V call is TRBV28, the J call TRBJ2-1; TRBD2 matches 12 bases. Germline V lookup: CDR1 MDHEN, CDR2 SYDVKM. The CDR3 runs to 19 residues. The V segment lost 8 bases and the J segment 8 bases; nucleotides outside the gene matches: 22. The CDR3 spells CASGIAWVPTSGSVYEQFF. The CDR3 nucleotides are TGTGCCAGCGGGATTGCATGGGTTCCGACTAGCGGGAGTGTCTATGAGCAGTTCTTC.

The rearrangement uses TRBV18 and TRBJ2-1, with TRBD1 as a possible D gene (8 bases). Trimming removed 3 bases from V and 8 bases from J, with 14 bases in between. Per the germline V gene, CDR1 is KGHSH and CDR2 is LQKENI. CDR3 length: 14 amino acids. CDR3: CASSPITGGDEQFF. The CDR3 DNA is TGTGCCAGCTCACCTATTACAGGGGGGGATGAGCAGTTCTTC.

This clone occurred a few times. The chain carries TRBV6-4 and TRBJ2-7; D is possibly TRBD1 (6 bases). The CDR3 sequence is 15 residues long. V was trimmed by 4 bases and J by 2 bases, leaving 15 bases between them. Per germline, CDR1 MRHNA and CDR2 SNTAGT. The CDR3 sequence is CASSAGATGPYEQYF. As DNA, the CDR3 is TGTGCCAGCAGTGCAGGGGCGACCGGCCCCTACGAGCAGTACTTC.